The 4 T cell receptor beta chains given below trace back to one sample, sequenced in a study of tumor T cells in aggressive B-cell lymphoma. Repertoires were generated with immunoSEQ multiplex PCR, while TCRdb's copy carries only in-frame clones and drops some. This table has 5,400 or so clones, less than 85% appearing once. The sample taken for sequencing was tumor tissue. All receptors derive from an adult with diffuse large B cell lymphoma.

The gene calls are TRBV29-1 and TRBJ2-1, with D maybe TRBD1 (6 bases). The CDR3 contains 13 residues. Germline-derived CDR1 and CDR2 are SQVTM and ANQGSEA. V shed 6 bases and J shed 9 bases, with 18 bases lying between them. The CDR3 spells CSVDRALGGEQFF. The CDR3 DNA reads as TGCAGCGTGGACCGGGCCCTAGGGGGTGAGCAGTTCTTC.

V and J are TRBV5-5 and TRBJ2-2; no reliable D call. Per germline, CDR1 SGHKS and CDR2 YYEKEE (reference sequence). V was pared by 1 base and J by 5 bases, with 9 bases between. The CDR3 is 14 residues long. CDR3 sequence (DNA): TGTGCCAGCAGCTTGAGCGAGAGAACCGGGGAGCTGTTTTTT. Translated: CASSLSERTGELFF.

The chain carries TRBV7-9 and TRBJ1-2; D is possibly TRBD1 (5 bases). Germline lookup yields CDR1 SEHNR and CDR2 FQNEAQ (reference sequence). Trimming pared 4 bases from V and 1 base from J, leaving 10 bases between. The CDR3 length is 14 residues. This CDR3 is CASSSDTNNYGYTF. The CDR3 DNA reads as TGTGCCAGCAGCTCGGACACTAATAACTATGGCTACACCTTC.

In this sample, this clone turned up a few times. The rearrangement joins TRBV5-4 to TRBJ2-7; D is possibly TRBD2 (6 bases). The germline V gene has CDR1 SGHNT and CDR2 YYREEE (reference sequence). The V gene lost 4 bases and the J gene lost 3 bases, with 14 bases spanning the gap. The CDR3 consists of 14 residues. This chain's CDR3 is CASSAGRTNYEQYF. Written as DNA, the CDR3 is TGTGCCAGCAGCGCGGGGAGGACAAACTACGAGCAGTACTTC.